The source of this T cell receptor beta chain is a study of blood T cells in healthy people across ages. The second PCR ran about 6 to 11 cycles with a sample-barcoded 5' primer and J-beta primers. MiXCR, applied by TCRdb to the 5' RACE reads, yields one record per CDR3 protein. The sample shows around 900,000 distinct CDR3 sequences, 51% of them seen only once. The source of this sequence is a woman aged 60-70 years in good health. Sequencing was done on a sample of blood.

The CDR3 reads CAWSPGSYYEQYF. CDR3 DNA sequence: TGTGCCTGGAGCCCTGGATCGTACTACGAGCAGTACTTC. V and J are TRBV30 and TRBJ2-4; no reliable D call. The DNA end is more similar to TRBJ2-7, so the J call may be wrong. The CDR3 extends over 13 amino acids. The germline gives CDR1 GTSNPN, CDR2 SVGIG (reference sequence).